This T cell receptor (beta chain) was recorded in a study of T cell repertoires in aging, cancer and after chemotherapy. For the study at large: Six age groups, ranging from 30 or younger to 70 or older, included the donors. About 10 million TCR reads made up the full dataset.

TCR beta rearrangements were amplified from peripheral blood genomic DNA. This clonotype was recorded a few times. The antigen remains unidentified. Rearranged V-D-J TRB sequences were amplified with a mixed TRB-A/B primer pool. TCRdb re-called the multiplex PCR reads with MiXCR, one entry per CDR3 protein. The sample has roughly 6,400 distinct CDR3 sequences; roughly a fifth are singletons. General study points: Median generation probability rose over the chemotherapy interval in each cancer cohort, suggesting rebound thymic output. Thymic emigration or peripheral T cell expansion may be impaired by lymphoid organ infiltration in hematological cancer.

This CDR3 is 15 amino acids long. CDR1 is LGHNA and CDR2 is YNFKEQ in the germline V gene. V lost 5 bases and J 5 bases, leaving 18 bases between the germline ends. This clonotype originated in a human donor with a blood cancer. The sequencing input was blood. The chain recombines TRBV4-2 with TRBJ2-5, with D possibly being TRBD1 (5 bases). CDR3: CASSNSPGLIETQYF. DNA of the CDR3: TGTGCCAGCAGCAACTCTCCAGGGTTAATTGAGACCCAGTACTTC.